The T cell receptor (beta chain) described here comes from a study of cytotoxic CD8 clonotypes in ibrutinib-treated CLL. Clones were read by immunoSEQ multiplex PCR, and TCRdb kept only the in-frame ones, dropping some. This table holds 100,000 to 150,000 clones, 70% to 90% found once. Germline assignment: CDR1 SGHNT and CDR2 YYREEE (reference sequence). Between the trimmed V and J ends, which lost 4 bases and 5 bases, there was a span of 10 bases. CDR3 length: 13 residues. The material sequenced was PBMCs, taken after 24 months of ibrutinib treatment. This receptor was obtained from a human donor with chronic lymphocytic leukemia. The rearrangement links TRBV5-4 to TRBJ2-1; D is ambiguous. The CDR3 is CASSGGTHNEQFF. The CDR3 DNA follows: TGTGCCAGCAGCGGTGGAACCCACAATGAGCAGTTCTTC.